The present TCR beta chain was sequenced within a study of PD-1 blockade in mismatch repair-deficient tumors. All patients were mismatch repair deficient, assessed by either PCR or immunohistochemistry. The TCR-sequenced patients were three responders to pembrolizumab. Study results and caveats: After pembrolizumab, tumor-resident clones rose rapidly, then generally contracted before radiologic responses.

In germline, CDR1 is MNHEY, CDR2 SVGAGI. CDR3 length equals 14 residues. V shed 2 bases and J shed 5 bases, with 12 bases lying between them. Produced via immunoSEQ multiplex PCR; TCRdb's table is partial and in-frame only. Of about 67,000 clones listed, 60% to 80% are singletons. The sample holds one count of this clone. As yet, its antigen is unknown. The sequencing here drew on peripheral blood, taken 2 weeks after starting pembrolizumab. The genes are TRBV6-5 and TRBJ1-1; unclear D gene. This sequence was found in an adult with mismatch repair-deficient cancer. CDR3 sequence (DNA): TGTGCCAGCAGTTACGGTGCTGTTGCGACTGAAGCTTTCTTT. It translates to CASSYGAVATEAFF.